Listed here are 3 T cell receptor beta chains from one sample, sequenced in a study of blood T cell dynamics during melanoma immunotherapy. Study-wide results and limits: Immune-effector CD8+ cells best matched cell-free DNA CDR3 sequences and were most clonal.

Antigens of these TCRs are unknown. As to time point: week 3, after first cycle of checkpoint inhibitor. Immune-effector memory T cells were defined as CD3+ CD4- CD8+ CD45RA- CD45RO-high CD27- CCR7-. Profiling relied on immunoSEQ multiplex PCR, and the TCRdb table lists in-frame clones only, not all of them. The data show some 800 clones, over 70% seen once. The sequences come from CD8+ T cells from blood, collected from a patient treated with checkpoint blockade. The receptors were sampled from a human donor with melanoma.

This chain links TRBV18 with TRBJ2-7; TRBD2 might be the D (6 bases). V shed 2 bases and J shed 4 bases, with 12 bases lying between them. The CDR3 runs 14 residues. The germline gives CDR1 KGHSH, CDR2 LQKENI. The CDR3 is CASSPSAGWYEQYF. CDR3 coding DNA: TGTGCCAGCTCACCATCCGCGGGATGGTACGAGCAGTACTTC.

The chain recombines TRBV7-8 with TRBJ2-3; 12 bases fit TRBD2. CDR3 length: 15 amino acids. Germline CDR1 and CDR2: SGHVS and FQNEAQ. V was pared by 7 bases and J by 4 bases, with 6 bases of the junction left unmatched. CDR3 sequence: CASMRTSGDSDTQYF. DNA of the CDR3: TGTGCCAGCATGAGGACTAGCGGGGATTCAGATACGCAGTATTTT.

This clone has only a few counts. The genes are TRBV9 and TRBJ2-7; a weak D match, TRBD1 (6 bases). Trimming left V 0 bases short and J 3 bases short, with 10 bases between. The CDR3 runs to 14 residues. Germline assignment: CDR1 SGDLS and CDR2 YYNGEE. As DNA, the CDR3 is TGTGCCAGCAGCGTAGATAGAGGGGGCTACGAGCAGTACTTC. Residues: CASSVDRGGYEQYF.